This T cell receptor beta chain was sequenced in a study of T cell responses to AZD1222 COVID-19 vaccine. Study at large: Analysis merged second doses at about 4 or about 12 weeks.

TCRdb keeps only in-frame clones here, not all; method: immunoSEQ multiplex PCR. The table shows more than 60,000 clones, with about 85% occurring only once. V shed 8 bases and J 0 bases; nucleotides not matched to a gene: 13. The CDR3 extends over 18 amino acids. Germline V gene sequence: CDR1 ENHRY, CDR2 SYGVKD. The rearrangement joins TRBV10-3 to TRBJ2-6, with TRBD1 matching 7 bases. The source material was peripheral blood, sampled on day 0 of AZD1222 vaccination. The clonotype comes from an adult in good health. CDR3 amino acids: CAIGGTGATRSGANVLTF. The CDR3 DNA is TGTGCCATCGGGGGAACAGGGGCCACTCGCTCTGGGGCCAACGTCCTGACTTTC.